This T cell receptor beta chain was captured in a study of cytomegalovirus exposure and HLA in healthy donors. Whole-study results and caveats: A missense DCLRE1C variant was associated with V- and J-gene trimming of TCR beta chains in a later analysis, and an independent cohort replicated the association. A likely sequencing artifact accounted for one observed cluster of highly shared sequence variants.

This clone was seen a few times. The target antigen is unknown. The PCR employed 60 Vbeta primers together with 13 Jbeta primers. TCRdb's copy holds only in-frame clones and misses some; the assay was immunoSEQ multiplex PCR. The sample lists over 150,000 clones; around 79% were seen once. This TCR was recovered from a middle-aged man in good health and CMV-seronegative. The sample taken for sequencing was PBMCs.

The CDR3, as DNA: TGCGCCAGCAGCGGACAGGGGATCTACGAGCAGTACTTC. Its protein is CASSGQGIYEQYF. The chain carries TRBV5-1 and TRBJ2-7; 9 bases line up with TRBD1. The CDR3 runs to 13 residues. Trimming at V came to 4 bases and at J to 3 bases, leaving 2 bases not matched to a gene. Germline V CDR1 and CDR2: SGHRS, YFSETQ.